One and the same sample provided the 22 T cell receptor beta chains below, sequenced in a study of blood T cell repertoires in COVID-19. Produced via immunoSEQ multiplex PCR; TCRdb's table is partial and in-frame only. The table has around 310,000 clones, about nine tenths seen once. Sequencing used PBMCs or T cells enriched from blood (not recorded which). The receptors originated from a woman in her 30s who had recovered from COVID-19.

CDR3 protein: CASSEDGRGGRNPYNEQFF. CDR3 nucleotides: TGTGCCAGCAGTGAAGATGGGAGGGGCGGGAGGAATCCCTACAATGAGCAGTTCTTC. This chain connects TRBV2 to TRBJ2-1; 8 positions agree with TRBD2. Losses at the gene ends were 1 base for V and 2 bases for J; bases not matched to a gene: 13. Germline V gene lookup returns CDR1 SNHLY and CDR2 FYNNEI. The CDR3 has 19 amino acids.

The CDR3 spells CASSQVGGEREAFF. DNA for the CDR3: TGTGCCAGCAGCCAAGTAGGGGGTGAGCGGGAAGCTTTCTTT. The rearrangement links TRBV4-2 to TRBJ1-1, with a weak D call TRBD1 (6 bases). Trimming pared 1 base from V and 8 bases from J, leaving 14 bases between. The germline CDR1 and CDR2 sequences are LGHNA and YNFKEQ. The length of the CDR3 is 14 residues.

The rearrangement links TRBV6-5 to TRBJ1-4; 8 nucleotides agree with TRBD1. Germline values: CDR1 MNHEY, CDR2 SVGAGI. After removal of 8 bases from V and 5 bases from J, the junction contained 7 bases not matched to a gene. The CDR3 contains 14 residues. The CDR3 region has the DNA TGTGCCAGCGGACTGACAGGGGTAAATGAAAAACTGTTTTTT. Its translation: CASGLTGVNEKLFF.

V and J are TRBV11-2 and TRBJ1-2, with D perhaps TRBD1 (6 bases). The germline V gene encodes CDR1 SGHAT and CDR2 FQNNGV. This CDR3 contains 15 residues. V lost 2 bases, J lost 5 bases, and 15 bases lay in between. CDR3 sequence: CASSLLRTGSYGYTF. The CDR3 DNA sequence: TGTGCCAGCAGCTTACTTCGTACAGGGTCGTATGGCTACACCTTC.

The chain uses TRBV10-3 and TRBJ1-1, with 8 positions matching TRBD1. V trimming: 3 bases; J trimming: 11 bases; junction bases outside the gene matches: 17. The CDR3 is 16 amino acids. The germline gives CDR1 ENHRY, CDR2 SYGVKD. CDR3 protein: CAISDGQGAWEIGAFF. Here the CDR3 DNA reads TGTGCCATCAGTGACGGGCAGGGGGCCTGGGAGATCGGGGCTTTCTTT.

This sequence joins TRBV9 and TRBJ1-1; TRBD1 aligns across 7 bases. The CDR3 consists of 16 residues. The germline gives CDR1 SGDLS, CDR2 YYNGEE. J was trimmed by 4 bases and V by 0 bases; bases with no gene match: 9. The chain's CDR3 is CASSVDIRQGGTEAFF. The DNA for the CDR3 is TGTGCCAGCAGCGTAGATATAAGGCAGGGGGGCACTGAAGCTTTCTTT. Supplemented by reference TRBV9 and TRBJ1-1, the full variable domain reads DSGVTQTPKHLITATGQRVTLRCSPRSGDLSVYWYQQSLDQGLQFLIQYYNGEERAKGNILERFSAQQFPDLHSELNLSSLELGDSALYFCASSVDIRQGGTEAFFGQGTRLTVV.

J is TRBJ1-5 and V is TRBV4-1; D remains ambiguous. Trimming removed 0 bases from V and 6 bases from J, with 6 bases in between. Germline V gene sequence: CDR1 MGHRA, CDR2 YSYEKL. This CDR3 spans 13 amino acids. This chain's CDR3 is CASSQDRGQPQHF. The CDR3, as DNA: TGCGCCAGCAGCCAAGATCGGGGTCAGCCCCAGCATTTT.

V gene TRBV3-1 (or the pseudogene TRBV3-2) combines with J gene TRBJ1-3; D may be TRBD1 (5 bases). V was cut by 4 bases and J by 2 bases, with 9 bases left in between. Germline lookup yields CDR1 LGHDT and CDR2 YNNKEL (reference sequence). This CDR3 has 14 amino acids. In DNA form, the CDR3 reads TGTGCCAGCAGCCTAGGGGTAGCTGGAAACACCATATATTTT. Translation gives CASSLGVAGNTIYF.

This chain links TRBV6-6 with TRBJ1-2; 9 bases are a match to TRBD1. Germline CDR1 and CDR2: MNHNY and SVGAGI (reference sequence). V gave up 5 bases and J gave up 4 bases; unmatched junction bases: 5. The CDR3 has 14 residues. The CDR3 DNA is TGTGCCAGCAGTGGGGACAGGGCAGGCTATGGCTACACCTTC. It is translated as CASSGDRAGYGYTF.

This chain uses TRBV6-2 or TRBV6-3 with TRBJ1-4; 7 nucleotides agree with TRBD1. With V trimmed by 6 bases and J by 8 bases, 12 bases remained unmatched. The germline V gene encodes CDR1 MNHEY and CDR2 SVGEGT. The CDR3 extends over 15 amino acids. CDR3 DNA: TGTGCCAGCAGCAAAACAGGGGTCGTTGGAGAAAAACTGTTTTTT. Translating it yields CASSKTGVVGEKLFF.

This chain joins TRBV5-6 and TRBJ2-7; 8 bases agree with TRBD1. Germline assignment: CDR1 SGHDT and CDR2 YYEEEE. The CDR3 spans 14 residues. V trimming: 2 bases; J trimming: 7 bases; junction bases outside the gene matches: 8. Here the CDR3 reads CASSFQGAVWEQYF. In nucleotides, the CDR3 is TGTGCCAGCAGCTTCCAGGGGGCCGTTTGGGAGCAGTACTTC.

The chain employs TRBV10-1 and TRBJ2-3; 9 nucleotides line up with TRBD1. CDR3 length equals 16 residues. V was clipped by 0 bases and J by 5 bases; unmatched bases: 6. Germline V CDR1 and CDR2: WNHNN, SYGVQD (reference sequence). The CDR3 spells CASSESGQGTGDTQYF. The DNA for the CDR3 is TGCGCCAGCAGTGAGTCGGGACAGGGAACTGGAGATACGCAGTATTTT.

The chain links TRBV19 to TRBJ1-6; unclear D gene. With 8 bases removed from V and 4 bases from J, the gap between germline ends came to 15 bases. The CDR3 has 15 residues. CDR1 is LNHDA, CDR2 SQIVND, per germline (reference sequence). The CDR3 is CASRWAVNYNSPLHF. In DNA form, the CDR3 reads TGTGCCAGTCGATGGGCAGTAAATTATAATTCACCCCTCCACTTT.

The CDR3 bases are TGTGCCAGCAGTTACTCACAGGGCGCGTACACTGAAGCTTTCTTT. This encodes CASSYSQGAYTEAFF. The rearrangement uses TRBV6-5 and TRBJ1-1; D perhaps matches TRBD1 (6 bases). Per the germline V gene, CDR1 is MNHEY and CDR2 is SVGAGI. The V and J ends lost 0 bases and 3 bases respectively, with 11 bases between them. This CDR3 has 15 amino acids.

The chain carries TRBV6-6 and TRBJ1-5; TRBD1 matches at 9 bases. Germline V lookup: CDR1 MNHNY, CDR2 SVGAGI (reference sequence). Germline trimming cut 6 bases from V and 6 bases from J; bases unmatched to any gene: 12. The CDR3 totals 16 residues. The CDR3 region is CASSQALDRGGQPQHF. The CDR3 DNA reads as TGTGCCAGCAGCCAGGCCCTCGACAGGGGGGGTCAGCCCCAGCATTTT.

The CDR3 region is CASRRGTVRGYTF. Here the CDR3 DNA reads TGTGCCAGCAGGAGAGGGACAGTTCGTGGCTACACCTTC. The chain uses TRBV28 and TRBJ1-2, with 7 nucleotides matching TRBD1. CDR1 is MDHEN, CDR2 SYDVKM, per germline. The V and J ends lost 6 bases and 7 bases, in that order; junction bases with no gene match: 8. The CDR3 covers 13 residues.

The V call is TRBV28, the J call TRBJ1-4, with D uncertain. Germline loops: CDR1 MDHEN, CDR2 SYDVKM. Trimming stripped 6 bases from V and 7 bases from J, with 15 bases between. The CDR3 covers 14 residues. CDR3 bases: TGTGCCAGCAGCCTAGGCCGGGGTATTGAAAAACTGTTTTTT. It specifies CASSLGRGIEKLFF.

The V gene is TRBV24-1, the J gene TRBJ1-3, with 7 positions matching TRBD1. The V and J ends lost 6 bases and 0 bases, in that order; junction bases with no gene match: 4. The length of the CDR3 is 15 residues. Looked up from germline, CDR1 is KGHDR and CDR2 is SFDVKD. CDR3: CATSKGASSGNTIYF. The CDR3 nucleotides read TGTGCCACCAGTAAGGGGGCTAGCTCTGGAAACACCATATATTTT.

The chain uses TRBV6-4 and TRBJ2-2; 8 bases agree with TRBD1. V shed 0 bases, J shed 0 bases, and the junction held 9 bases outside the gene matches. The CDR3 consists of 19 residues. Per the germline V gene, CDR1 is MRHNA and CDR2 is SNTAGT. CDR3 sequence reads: CASSDSPGGRYSNTGELFF. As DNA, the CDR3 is TGTGCCAGCAGTGACTCACCAGGGGGCCGTTACTCGAACACCGGGGAGCTGTTTTTT.

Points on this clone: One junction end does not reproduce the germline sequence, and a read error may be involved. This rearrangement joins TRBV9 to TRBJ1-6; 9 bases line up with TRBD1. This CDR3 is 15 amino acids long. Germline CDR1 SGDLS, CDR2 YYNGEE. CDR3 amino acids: CASSVGQGVLSTLHF. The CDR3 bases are TGTGCCAGCAGCGTAGGACAGGGGGTTCTTTCAACCCTCCACTTT.

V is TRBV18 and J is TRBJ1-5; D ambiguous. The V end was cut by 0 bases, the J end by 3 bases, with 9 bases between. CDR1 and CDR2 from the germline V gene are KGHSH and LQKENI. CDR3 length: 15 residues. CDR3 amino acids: CASSPPGRPNQPQHF. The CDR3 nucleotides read TGTGCCAGCTCACCACCGGGCAGGCCCAATCAGCCCCAGCATTTT.

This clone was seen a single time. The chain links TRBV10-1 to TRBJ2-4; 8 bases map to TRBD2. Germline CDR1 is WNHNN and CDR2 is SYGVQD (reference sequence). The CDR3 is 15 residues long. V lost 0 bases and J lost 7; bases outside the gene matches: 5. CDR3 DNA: TGCGCCAGCAGTGAGTCGGGCGGGGGGAAGAACATTCAGTACTTC. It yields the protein CASSESGGGKNIQYF.